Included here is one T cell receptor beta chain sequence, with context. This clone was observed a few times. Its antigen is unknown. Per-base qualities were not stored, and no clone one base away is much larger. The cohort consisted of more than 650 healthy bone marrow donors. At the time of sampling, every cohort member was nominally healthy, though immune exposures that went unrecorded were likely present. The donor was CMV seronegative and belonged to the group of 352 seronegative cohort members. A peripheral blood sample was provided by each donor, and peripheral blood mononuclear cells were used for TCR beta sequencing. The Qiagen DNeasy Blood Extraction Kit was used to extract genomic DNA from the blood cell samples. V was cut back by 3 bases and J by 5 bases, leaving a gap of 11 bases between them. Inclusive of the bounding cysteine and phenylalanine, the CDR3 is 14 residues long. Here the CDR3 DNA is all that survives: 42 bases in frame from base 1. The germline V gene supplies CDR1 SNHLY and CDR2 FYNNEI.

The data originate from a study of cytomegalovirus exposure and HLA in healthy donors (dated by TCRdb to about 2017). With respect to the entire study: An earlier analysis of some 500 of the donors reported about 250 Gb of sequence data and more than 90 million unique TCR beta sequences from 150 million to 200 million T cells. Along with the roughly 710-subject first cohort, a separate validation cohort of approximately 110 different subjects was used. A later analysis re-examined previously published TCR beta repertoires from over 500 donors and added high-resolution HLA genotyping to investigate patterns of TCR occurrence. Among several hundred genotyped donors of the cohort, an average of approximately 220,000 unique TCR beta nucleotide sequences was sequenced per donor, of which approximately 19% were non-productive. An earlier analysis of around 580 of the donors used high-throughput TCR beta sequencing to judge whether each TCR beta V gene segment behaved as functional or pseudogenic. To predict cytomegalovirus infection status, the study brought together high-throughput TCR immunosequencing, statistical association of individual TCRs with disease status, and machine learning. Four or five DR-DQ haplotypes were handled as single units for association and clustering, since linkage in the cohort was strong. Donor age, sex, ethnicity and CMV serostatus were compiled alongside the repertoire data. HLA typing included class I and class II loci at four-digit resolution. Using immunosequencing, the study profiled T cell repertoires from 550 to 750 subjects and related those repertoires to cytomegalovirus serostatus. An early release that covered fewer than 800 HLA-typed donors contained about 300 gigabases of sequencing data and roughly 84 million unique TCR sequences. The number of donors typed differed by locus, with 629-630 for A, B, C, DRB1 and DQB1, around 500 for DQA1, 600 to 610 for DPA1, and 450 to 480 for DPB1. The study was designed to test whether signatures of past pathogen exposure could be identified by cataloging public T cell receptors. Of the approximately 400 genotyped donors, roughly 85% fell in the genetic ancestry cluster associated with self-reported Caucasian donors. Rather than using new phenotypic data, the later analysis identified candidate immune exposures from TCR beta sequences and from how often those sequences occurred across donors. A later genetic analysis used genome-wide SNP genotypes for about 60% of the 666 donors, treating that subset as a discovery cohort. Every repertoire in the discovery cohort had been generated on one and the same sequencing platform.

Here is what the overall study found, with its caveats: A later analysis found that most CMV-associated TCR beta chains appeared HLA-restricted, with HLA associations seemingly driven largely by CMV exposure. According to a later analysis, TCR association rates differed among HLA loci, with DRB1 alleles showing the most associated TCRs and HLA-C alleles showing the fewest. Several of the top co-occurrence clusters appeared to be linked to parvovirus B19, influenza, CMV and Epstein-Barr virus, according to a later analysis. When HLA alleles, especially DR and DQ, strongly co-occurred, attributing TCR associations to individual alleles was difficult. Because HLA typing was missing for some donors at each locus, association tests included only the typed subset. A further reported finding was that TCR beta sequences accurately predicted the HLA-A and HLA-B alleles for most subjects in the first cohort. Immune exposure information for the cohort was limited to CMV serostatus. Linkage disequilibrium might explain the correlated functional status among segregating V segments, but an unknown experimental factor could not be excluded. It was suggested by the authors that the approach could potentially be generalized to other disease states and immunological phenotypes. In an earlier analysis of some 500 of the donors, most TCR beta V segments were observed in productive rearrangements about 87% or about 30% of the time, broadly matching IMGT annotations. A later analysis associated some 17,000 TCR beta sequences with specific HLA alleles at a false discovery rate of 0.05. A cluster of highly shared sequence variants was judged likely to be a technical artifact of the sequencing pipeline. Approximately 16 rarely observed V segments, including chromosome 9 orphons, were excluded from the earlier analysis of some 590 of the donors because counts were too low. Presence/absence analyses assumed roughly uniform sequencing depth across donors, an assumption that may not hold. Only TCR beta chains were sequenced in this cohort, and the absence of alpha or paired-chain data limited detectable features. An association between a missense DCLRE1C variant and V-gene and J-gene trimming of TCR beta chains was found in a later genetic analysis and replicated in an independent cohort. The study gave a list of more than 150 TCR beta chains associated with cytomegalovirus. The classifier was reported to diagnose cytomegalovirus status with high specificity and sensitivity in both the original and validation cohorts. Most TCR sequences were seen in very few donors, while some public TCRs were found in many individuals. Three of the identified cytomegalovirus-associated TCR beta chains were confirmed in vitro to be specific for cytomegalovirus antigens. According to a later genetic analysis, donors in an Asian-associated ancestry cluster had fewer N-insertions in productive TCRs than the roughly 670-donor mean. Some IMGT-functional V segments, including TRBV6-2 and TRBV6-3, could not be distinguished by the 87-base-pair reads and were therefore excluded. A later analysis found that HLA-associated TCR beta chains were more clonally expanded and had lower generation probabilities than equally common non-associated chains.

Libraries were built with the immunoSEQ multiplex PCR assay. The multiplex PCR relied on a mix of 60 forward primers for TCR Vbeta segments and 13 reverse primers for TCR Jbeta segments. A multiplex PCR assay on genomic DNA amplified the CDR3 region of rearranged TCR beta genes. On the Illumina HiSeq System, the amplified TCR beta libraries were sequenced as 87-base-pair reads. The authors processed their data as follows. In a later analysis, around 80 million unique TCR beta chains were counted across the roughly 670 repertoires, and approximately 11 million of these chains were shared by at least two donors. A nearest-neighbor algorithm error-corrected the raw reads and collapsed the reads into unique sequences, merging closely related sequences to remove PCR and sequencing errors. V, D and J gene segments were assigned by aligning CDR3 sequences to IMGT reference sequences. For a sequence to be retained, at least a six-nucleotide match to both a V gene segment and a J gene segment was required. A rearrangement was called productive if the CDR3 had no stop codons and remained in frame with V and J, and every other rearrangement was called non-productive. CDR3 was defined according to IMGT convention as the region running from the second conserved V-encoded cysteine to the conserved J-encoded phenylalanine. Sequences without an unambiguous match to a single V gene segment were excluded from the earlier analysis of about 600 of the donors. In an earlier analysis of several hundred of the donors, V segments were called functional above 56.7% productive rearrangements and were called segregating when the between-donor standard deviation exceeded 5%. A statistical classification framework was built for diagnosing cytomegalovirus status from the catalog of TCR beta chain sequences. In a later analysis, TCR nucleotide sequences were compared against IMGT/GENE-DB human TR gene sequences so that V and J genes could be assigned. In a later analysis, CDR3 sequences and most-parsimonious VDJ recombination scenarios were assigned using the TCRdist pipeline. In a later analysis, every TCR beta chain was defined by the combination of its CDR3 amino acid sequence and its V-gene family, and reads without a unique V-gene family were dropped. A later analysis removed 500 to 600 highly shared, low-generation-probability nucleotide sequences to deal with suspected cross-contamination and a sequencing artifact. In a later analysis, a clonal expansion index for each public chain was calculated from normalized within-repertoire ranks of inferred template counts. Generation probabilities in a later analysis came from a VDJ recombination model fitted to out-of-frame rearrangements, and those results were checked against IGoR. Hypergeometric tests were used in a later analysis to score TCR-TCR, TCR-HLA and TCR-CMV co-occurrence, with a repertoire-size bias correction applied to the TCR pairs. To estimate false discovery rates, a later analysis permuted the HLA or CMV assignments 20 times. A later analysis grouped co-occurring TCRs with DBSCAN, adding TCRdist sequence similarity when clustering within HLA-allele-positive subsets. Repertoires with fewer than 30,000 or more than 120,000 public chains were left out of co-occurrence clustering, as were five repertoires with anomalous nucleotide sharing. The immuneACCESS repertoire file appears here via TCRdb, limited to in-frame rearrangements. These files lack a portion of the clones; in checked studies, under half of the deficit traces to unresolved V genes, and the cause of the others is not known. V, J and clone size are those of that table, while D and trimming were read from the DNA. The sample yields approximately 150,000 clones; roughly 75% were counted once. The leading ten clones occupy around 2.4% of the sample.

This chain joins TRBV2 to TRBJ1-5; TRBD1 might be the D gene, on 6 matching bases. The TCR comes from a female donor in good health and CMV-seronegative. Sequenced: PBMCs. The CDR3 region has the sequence CASSDMTGDQPQHF. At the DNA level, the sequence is TGTGCCAGCAGTGACATGACAGGCGATCAGCCCCAGCATTTT. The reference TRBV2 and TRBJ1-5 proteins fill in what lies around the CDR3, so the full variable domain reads EPEVTQTPSHQVTQMGQEVILRCVPISNHLYFYWYRQILGQKVEFLVSFYNNEISEKSEIFDDQFSVERPDGSNFTLKIRSTKLEDSAMYFCASSDMTGDQPQHFGDGTRLSIL.